Following are 25 T cell receptor beta chains from one sample sequenced in a study of T cells in Graves' hyperthyroidism and ophthalmopathy. Researchers amplified the TCR beta CDR3 regions from RNA transcripts. RT-PCR in the first round (using the HTBI primer set) targeted the TCR CDR3. TCRdb analysed the multiplex PCR reads with MiXCR anew, one entry per CDR3 protein. The repertoire has about 52,000 distinct CDR3 sequences, 48% of them found once; the top ten carry roughly 9.7%. Sequenced input: blood. The source of these receptors is a woman aged 45 to 65 with Graves' ophthalmopathy.

This clonotype was seen repeatedly, ten times or more. This chain joins TRBV19 and TRBJ2-3; 9 bases are shared with TRBD2. The CDR3 sequence is 16 residues long. V shed 7 bases and J 0 bases; nucleotides not matched to a gene: 8. Germline V gene sequence: CDR1 LNHDA, CDR2 SQIVND (reference sequence). The CDR3 DNA reads TGTGCCAGTACCTTTAGCGGGGGAGCTAGCACAGATACGCAGTATTTT. Translated, it gives CASTFSGGASTDTQYF.

This clonotype is a singleton in its sample. This CDR3 reads CASLPGQGELFF. As DNA, the CDR3 is TGTGCCAGCTTGCCGGGACAGGGGGAGCTGTTTTTT. The chain employs TRBV19 and TRBJ2-2; 7 bases line up with TRBD1. This CDR3 is 12 amino acids long. J was trimmed by 8 bases and V by 9 bases; bases with no gene match: 6. Germline lookup yields CDR1 LNHDA and CDR2 SQIVND (reference sequence).

V is TRBV7-6 and J is TRBJ2-3; D perhaps matches TRBD2 (6 bases). The germline V and J ends were trimmed by 3 bases and 11 bases, with 18 bases remaining between them. Germline assignment: CDR1 SGHVS and CDR2 FNYEAQ. The CDR3 has 14 residues. The CDR3 DNA reads as TGTGCCAGCAGCTTGCTGGAGGGCTACAATGAGCAGTATTTT. Its translation is CASSLLEGYNEQYF. The full variable domain, with the rest looked up from reference TRBV7-6 and TRBJ2-3, is GAGVSQSPRYKVTKRGQDVALRCDPISGHVSLYWYRQALGQGPEFLTYFNYEAQQDKSGLPNDRFSAERPEGSISTLTIQRTEQRDSAMYRCASSLLEGYNEQYFGPGTRLTVL.

This clonotype is labeled as medium-sized. V usage is TRBV24-1 and J usage is TRBJ2-5, with TRBD1 as a possible D gene (6 bases). V was trimmed by 9 bases and J by 4 bases, leaving 14 bases between them. The CDR3 contains 13 residues. Germline loops: CDR1 KGHDR, CDR2 SFDVKD. As DNA, the CDR3 is TGTGCCACCTCCAGGGGCCAAGGAGAGACCCAGTACTTC. It translates to CATSRGQGETQYF.

The sample holds many counts of this clonotype. The chain uses TRBV4-1 and TRBJ2-3; D gene uncertain. Trimming took 4 bases from V and 0 from J, leaving 2 bases between them. The CDR3 is 12 residues long. Germline loops: CDR1 MGHRA, CDR2 YSYEKL. CDR3 in DNA: TGCGCCAGCAGCCTCAGCACAGATACGCAGTATTTT. Its protein is CASSLSTDTQYF.

Note on this clonotype: Relative to the germline gene, one junction end is altered; a read error may explain this. The chain joins TRBV5-1 to TRBJ1-4; 9 nucleotides align to TRBD1. The germline CDR1 and CDR2 sequences are SGHRS and YFSETQ. The CDR3 loop spans 14 amino acids. In DNA, the CDR3 is TGCGCCAGCAGCTTGGGGGGACAGGGTGAAAAACTGTTTTTC. As protein: CASSLGGQGEKLFF.

This clonotype was observed many times. This CDR3 is CASSLYSGRELFF. The CDR3 region has the DNA TGCGCCAGCAGCTTGTATTCTGGTCGGGAGCTGTTTTTT. The rearrangement uses TRBV5-1 and TRBJ2-2; D is unclear. With 1 base removed from V and 9 bases from J, the gap between germline ends came to 10 bases. The germline gives CDR1 SGHRS, CDR2 YFSETQ. The CDR3 is 13 residues long.

V gene TRBV5-1 combines with J gene TRBJ2-7; tentative D call: TRBD1 (6 bases). The CDR3 has 14 residues. The germline V and J ends were trimmed by 4 bases and 8 bases, with 19 bases remaining between them. Germline loops: CDR1 SGHRS, CDR2 YFSETQ. The CDR3, as DNA: TGCGCCAGCAGCGCCACAGGGCTGAGCAATCAGCAGTACTTC. The encoded protein is CASSATGLSNQQYF.

This clonotype came up many times. DNA of the CDR3: TGTGCCAGCAGCTTAGGGCAGGTCCGTTATGGCGGGGAGCTGTTTTTT. Protein: CASSLGQVRYGGELFF. V and J are TRBV7-9 and TRBJ2-2, with D unresolved. There are 16 residues in the CDR3. V lost 1 base and J 7 bases, leaving 16 bases between the germline ends. Germline V gene sequence: CDR1 SEHNR, CDR2 FQNEAQ (reference sequence).

The genes are TRBV29-1 and TRBJ2-7, with TRBD2 matching over 9 bases. The V and J ends lost 3 bases and 4 bases, in that order; junction bases with no gene match: 4. This CDR3 is 13 amino acids long. CDR1 is SQVTM and CDR2 is ANQGSEA in the germline V gene. As DNA, the CDR3 is TGCAGCGTTGAGGCTAGCGGGGTTTACGAGCAGTACTTC. Encoded protein: CSVEASGVYEQYF.

This clonotype was observed a single time. This chain links TRBV7-3 with TRBJ2-2; 9 bases align to TRBD2. V lost 7 bases, J lost 1 base, and 4 bases stayed unmatched. The CDR3 consists of 15 residues. From germline, CDR1 is SGHTA and CDR2 FQGTGA. The DNA of the CDR3 is TGTGCCAGCACCTCACTAGCGGGGAACACCGGGGAGCTGTTTTTT. It yields the protein CASTSLAGNTGELFF.

CDR3 DNA sequence: TGTGCCAGCAGCCCCGAGGCAGGGGGCGAGGCGGAGACCCAGTACTTC. Translation: CASSPEAGGEAETQYF. The chain recombines TRBV7-3 with TRBJ2-5, with 8 bases lining up with TRBD1. CDR3 size: 16 residues. V gave up 5 bases and J gave up 5 bases; unmatched junction bases: 13. CDR1 and CDR2 from the germline V gene are SGHTA and FQGTGA. Together with reference TRBV7-3 and TRBJ2-5, the CDR3 gives the full variable domain: GAGVSQTPSNKVTEKGKYVELRCDPISGHTALYWYRQSLGQGPEFLIYFQGTGAADDSGLPNDRFFAVRPEGSVSTLKIQRTERGDSAVYLCASSPEAGGEAETQYFGPGTRLLVL.

This clonotype was counted many times. The rearrangement links TRBV4-2 to TRBJ1-2; TRBD1 aligns across 8 bases. V was clipped by 9 bases and J by 5 bases; unmatched bases: 8. The germline gives CDR1 LGHNA, CDR2 YNFKEQ. The CDR3 totals 13 residues. Written as DNA, the CDR3 is TGTGCCAGTCGTGGACAGGGAACTTATGGCTACACCTTC. This codes for CASRGQGTYGYTF.

This clonotype has at least ten counts. One base away lies a much larger clone, so this may be a sequencing read error. The V and J genes are TRBV19 and TRBJ2-3; 16 nucleotides line up with TRBD2. The germline gives CDR1 LNHDA, CDR2 SQIVND (reference sequence). This CDR3 has 16 residues. CDR3 DNA: TGTGCCAGTAGTGTGGGACTAGCGGGGGGGACAGGTACGCAGTATTTT. Its protein product is CASSVGLAGGTGTQYF.

On this clonotype: Without the conserved terminal phenylalanine or tryptophan, this CDR3 likely stems from a read error. The chain carries TRBV5-1 and TRBJ2-3; 9 bases map to TRBD2. V shed 8 bases, J shed 5 bases, and the junction held 15 bases outside the gene matches. Germline-derived CDR1 and CDR2 are SGHRS and YFSETQ. CDR3 length: 16 amino acids. The CDR3 reads CASRTYPGLAGDTQYL. CDR3 sequence (DNA): TGCGCCAGTAGAACTTACCCGGGACTAGCAGGAGATACGCAGTATCTT.

This clonotype was observed a handful of times. The gene calls are TRBV30 and TRBJ2-5, with 8 bases aligning to TRBD2. V trimming: 7 bases; J trimming: 5 bases; junction bases outside the gene matches: 12. Germline-derived CDR1 and CDR2 are GTSNPN and SVGIG (reference sequence). CDR3 length: 14 residues. The CDR3 bases are TGTGCCTCCTCAGCGGGAGAGCCAGGGGAGACCCAGTACTTC. Encoded protein: CASSAGEPGETQYF.

In this sample, this clonotype turned up many times. V is TRBV5-1 and J is TRBJ1-1; D gene ambiguous. V shed 3 bases and J shed 3 bases, with 9 bases lying between them. The germline V gene encodes CDR1 SGHRS and CDR2 YFSETQ. The length of the CDR3 is 13 residues. CDR3 in DNA: TGCGCCAGCAGCTGGGAGAGCTACACTGAAGCTTTCTTT. It is translated as CASSWESYTEAFF.

This clonotype has at least ten counts. V is TRBV20-1 and J is TRBJ2-1; 8 bases fit TRBD2. Per the germline V gene, CDR1 is DFQATT and CDR2 is SNEGSKA (reference sequence). This CDR3 is built from 15 residues. The trim removed 2 bases at V and 2 bases at J, leaving 5 bases unmatched. The CDR3 bases are TGCAGTGCTAGAATGCGGGGGGTACCCTACAATGAGCAGTTCTTC. It is translated as CSARMRGVPYNEQFF.

The chain couples TRBV9 to TRBJ2-7; TRBD2 matches at 9 bases. The V gene's germline CDR1 is SGDLS and CDR2 YYNGEE. V shed 0 bases, J shed 2 bases, and the junction held 3 bases outside the gene matches. This CDR3 is built from 15 residues. CDR3 in DNA: TGTGCCAGCAGCGTAGTTTCTAGCGGGACCTACGAGCAGTACTTC. Translation: CASSVVSSGTYEQYF.

This clonotype was counted ten times or more. This chain joins TRBV20-1 and TRBJ2-6; TRBD1 is a possible D gene (5 bases). Between the trimmed V and J ends, which lost 5 bases and 0 bases, there was a span of 17 bases. This CDR3 contains 17 residues. CDR1 DFQATT and CDR2 SNEGSKA come from the germline V gene (reference sequence). CDR3 sequence: CSAARGSRSSGANVLTF. The CDR3 DNA reads as TGCAGTGCTGCAAGGGGTTCCCGAAGCTCTGGGGCCAACGTCCTGACTTTC.

This clonotype occurred many times. The V call is TRBV19, the J call TRBJ1-5, with D possibly matching TRBD1 (6 bases). V was pared by 5 bases and J by 7 bases, with 24 bases between. The CDR3 covers 17 residues. CDR1 LNHDA and CDR2 SQIVND come from the germline V gene (reference sequence). For the CDR3, the DNA is TGTGCCAGTAGTCACGAGGAAGACAGGTTGGGTTTCCAGCCCCAGCATTTT. Encoded protein: CASSHEEDRLGFQPQHF.

This clonotype was detected a few times. V usage is TRBV7-2 and J usage is TRBJ2-7, with D possibly matching TRBD2 (5 bases). V was shortened by 2 bases and J by 2 bases, with 10 bases between the two germline ends. Germline V lookup: CDR1 SGHTA, CDR2 FQGNSA. The CDR3 is 14 residues long. This chain's CDR3 is CASSLWAGTYEQYF. The CDR3 nucleotides read TGTGCCAGCAGCTTATGGGCGGGTACCTACGAGCAGTACTTC.

This clonotype was found many times. The chain is built from TRBV19 and TRBJ2-5; D not certain. Germline CDR1 LNHDA, CDR2 SQIVND (reference sequence). The V end lost 6 bases, the J end lost 5 bases, and 13 bases lay between the germline ends. The CDR3 totals 13 residues. CDR3 loop: CASREPGGETQYF. In DNA form, the CDR3 reads TGTGCCAGTAGGGAACCAGGTGGTGAGACCCAGTACTTC.

This clonotype occurred many times. For the CDR3, the DNA is TGCGCCAGCAGCCCGGCCGGGACAGGGGACTTCTATGAGCAGTTCTTC. Protein: CASSPAGTGDFYEQFF. J is TRBJ2-1 and V is TRBV5-1, with 10 bases lining up with TRBD1. CDR3 length: 16 amino acids. Trimming cost V 4 bases and J 8 bases; bases outside gene matches: 12. The germline V gene encodes CDR1 SGHRS and CDR2 YFSETQ.

This clonotype was found many times. The V call is TRBV7-9, the J call TRBJ2-7; possibly TRBD1 for D (5 bases). Per the germline V gene, CDR1 is SEHNR and CDR2 is FQNEAQ (reference sequence). CDR3 length: 15 amino acids. V was trimmed by 2 bases and J by 1 base, leaving 12 bases between them. CDR3: CASSLSGATSYEQYF. In DNA, the CDR3 is TGTGCCAGCAGCTTATCTGGGGCAACTTCCTACGAGCAGTACTTC.